The 28 T cell receptor beta chains in this list originate from one sample, sequenced in a study of T cells in localized non-small cell lung cancer. Here immunoSEQ multiplex PCR was the method, and the copy in TCRdb shows in-frame clones only, minus some. The sample carries 25,000 to 35,000 clones, about 80% recorded once. The sequencing used peripheral blood, collected before any cancer treatment. Source of these receptors: a male donor older than 55 with stage III squamous cell lung carcinoma.

By share, this clone ranks as medium-sized. The chain links TRBV14 to TRBJ1-2; perhaps TRBD1 as D (5 bases). V was shortened by 2 bases and J by 5 bases, with 9 bases between the two germline ends. Germline values: CDR1 SGHDN, CDR2 FVKESK. CDR3 size: 13 residues. In DNA form, the CDR3 reads TGTGCCAGCAGCCAAAAGACAGATTATGGCTACACCTTC. Translated, it gives CASSQKTDYGYTF.

This rearrangement joins TRBV14 to TRBJ2-6; D gene uncertain. Deletions cut 1 base from V and 0 bases from J, with 4 bases between. The CDR3 is 15 amino acids. CDR1 SGHDN and CDR2 FVKESK come from the germline V gene. CDR3 amino acids: CASSQGRSGANVLTF. Written as DNA, the CDR3 is TGTGCCAGCAGCCAAGGCCGCTCTGGGGCCAACGTCCTGACTTTC.

This chain joins TRBV19 and TRBJ2-7, with 8 bases aligning to TRBD1. V gave up 7 bases and J gave up 3 bases; unmatched junction bases: 11. The germline CDR1 and CDR2 sequences are LNHDA and SQIVND (reference sequence). The CDR3 loop spans 15 amino acids. The CDR3 DNA follows: TGTGCCAGTAACGAGAGGGGACAGGACCTCTACGAGCAGTACTTC. Residues: CASNERGQDLYEQYF.

V gene TRBV7-9 combines with J gene TRBJ1-4; D possibly corresponds to TRBD1 (5 bases). V was cut by 6 bases and J by 0 bases, with 14 bases left in between. Per germline, CDR1 SEHNR and CDR2 FQNEAQ (reference sequence). CDR3 size: 16 residues. The CDR3 sequence is CASSPVRAATNEKLFF. In nucleotides, the CDR3 is TGTGCCAGCAGTCCCGTCAGGGCAGCAACTAATGAAAAACTGTTTTTT.

The chain has TRBV7-2 and TRBJ2-3, with a tentative D call TRBD2 (5 bases). V was clipped by 1 base and J by 2 bases, with 10 bases between them. This CDR3 has 15 residues. Germline V lookup: CDR1 SGHTA, CDR2 FQGNSA. DNA of the CDR3: TGTGCCAGCAGCTTAGAGGGAGTCTTCACAGATACGCAGTATTTT. Protein sequence: CASSLEGVFTDTQYF.

The V gene is TRBV5-1, the J gene TRBJ1-4; D is ambiguous. Looked up from germline, CDR1 is SGHRS and CDR2 is YFSETQ. The CDR3 has 13 residues. V was shortened by 7 bases and J by 8 bases, with 15 bases between the two germline ends. The CDR3 nucleotides read TGCGCCAGCCGCCTCGTCGAACGAGAAAAACTGTTTTTT. Translation gives CASRLVEREKLFF.

The J gene is TRBJ2-3, the V gene TRBV6-4, with 8 nucleotides matching TRBD2. The CDR3 runs to 16 residues. J lost 2 bases, V lost 0 bases, and 4 bases had no gene match. The germline gives CDR1 MRHNA, CDR2 SNTAGT. The CDR3, as DNA: TGTGCCAGCAGTGACTCTGGCGGGAGGACCACAGATACGCAGTATTTT. Its translation: CASSDSGGRTTDTQYF.

The CDR3 sequence: CASSPGGANVLTF. The CDR3 nucleotides read TGTGCCAGCAGCCCCGGGGGGGCCAACGTCCTGACTTTC. The chain links TRBV5-4 to TRBJ2-6, with D uncertain. V lost 4 bases and J 4 bases, leaving 6 bases between the germline ends. The CDR3 length is 13 residues. Germline V gives CDR1 SGHNT, CDR2 YYREEE (reference sequence).

The chain uses TRBV20-1 and TRBJ2-5; no clear D gene. Trimming removed 6 bases from V and 4 bases from J, with 6 bases in between. The CDR3 extends over 10 amino acids. Germline-derived CDR1 and CDR2 are DFQATT and SNEGSKA (reference sequence). CDR3 sequence (DNA): TGCAGTGCATCCTTAGAGACCCAGTACTTC. Translated: CSASLETQYF.

The chain carries TRBV7-6 and TRBJ1-1; a weak D match, TRBD1 (5 bases). There are 13 residues in the CDR3. Germline CDR1 SGHVS, CDR2 FNYEAQ. Deletions cut 1 base from V and 4 bases from J, with 7 bases between. DNA of the CDR3: TGTGCCAGCAGCTTAGTAGGGACCACTGAAGCTTTCTTT. Amino acids: CASSLVGTTEAFF.

V usage is TRBV7-6 and J usage is TRBJ2-5, with D unresolved. Between the trimmed V and J ends, which lost 5 bases and 3 bases, there was a span of 13 bases. From germline, CDR1 is SGHVS and CDR2 FNYEAQ. The CDR3 totals 14 residues. The DNA of the CDR3 is TGTGCCAGCAGCACCATAATCCCCGAAGAGACCCAGTACTTC. It specifies CASSTIIPEETQYF.

The chain recombines TRBV29-1 with TRBJ1-4; 7 positions match TRBD1. This CDR3 has 14 amino acids. The V and J ends lost 5 bases and 6 bases, in that order; junction bases with no gene match: 9. Germline-derived CDR1 and CDR2 are SQVTM and ANQGSEA. CDR3 protein: CSVQRQGPDEKLFF. The CDR3 DNA is TGCAGCGTTCAAAGACAGGGCCCGGATGAAAAACTGTTTTTT.

This clone has a handful of counts. The rearrangement uses TRBV28 and TRBJ1-5; TRBD1 is a possible D gene (6 bases). Looked up from germline, CDR1 is MDHEN and CDR2 is SYDVKM. The CDR3 is 13 amino acids. The ends were cut back, 4 bases at V and 8 bases at J, with 12 bases in the middle. CDR3 in amino acids: CASSSTGLKPQHF. CDR3 DNA sequence: TGTGCCAGCAGTTCAACAGGGTTAAAGCCCCAGCATTTT.

The table lists this clone with a count of one. The chain couples TRBV15 to TRBJ2-5, with D maybe TRBD2 (6 bases). V gave up 0 bases and J gave up 4 bases, with 21 bases separating them. CDR3 length: 18 amino acids. CDR1 is LNHNV, CDR2 YYDKDF, per germline (reference sequence). The CDR3 sequence: CATSRDDSGRGRVETQYF. The CDR3 DNA sequence: TGTGCCACCAGCAGAGACGATTCGGGGCGGGGTCGAGTAGAGACCCAGTACTTC.

The chain has TRBV4-3 and TRBJ2-7, with a tentative D call TRBD1 (5 bases). The CDR3 length is 14 residues. In germline, CDR1 is LGHNA, CDR2 YSLEER. The V end lost 2 bases, the J end lost 4 bases, and 12 bases lay between the germline ends. The DNA for the CDR3 is TGCGCCAGCAGCCAACAAGCAGGGCCATACGAGCAGTACTTC. The encoded protein is CASSQQAGPYEQYF.

The chain is built from TRBV6-6 and TRBJ2-7; 11 positions match TRBD2. The CDR3 runs 15 residues. Germline assignment: CDR1 MNHNY and CDR2 SVGAGI (reference sequence). With V trimmed by 6 bases and J by 5 bases, 9 bases remained unmatched. CDR3 DNA sequence: TGTGCCAGCAGCTATAGCGGGGGGGCTAGGAACGAGCAGTACTTC. It is translated as CASSYSGGARNEQYF.

J is TRBJ2-7 and V is TRBV6-1, with D possibly matching TRBD1 (6 bases). The germline gives CDR1 MNHNS, CDR2 SASEGT. CDR3 length equals 12 residues. Trimming pared 3 bases from V and 11 bases from J, leaving 14 bases between. The CDR3 DNA sequence: TGTGCCAGCAGTGAGGTTGACAGGAAGAAGTACTTC. Translated, it gives CASSEVDRKKYF.

V usage is TRBV28 and J usage is TRBJ2-2, with D perhaps matching TRBD2 (7 bases). The CDR3 is made up of 15 amino acids. The germline CDR1 and CDR2 sequences are MDHEN and SYDVKM. The V and J ends lost 2 bases and 7 bases respectively, with 14 bases between them. CDR3 in DNA: TGTGCCAGCAGTTTACCAGGGGCTAGCGGCGGGGAGCTGTTTTTT. Its protein product is CASSLPGASGGELFF.

The chain is built from TRBV2 and TRBJ2-7; D is unclear. The germline CDR1 and CDR2 sequences are SNHLY and FYNNEI. This CDR3 region has 13 residues. V was trimmed by 1 base and J by 1 base, leaving 5 bases between them. The CDR3, as DNA: TGTGCCAGCAGTGAAGGGGTTTCCTACGAGCAGTACTTC. As protein: CASSEGVSYEQYF.

The genes are TRBV18 and TRBJ2-2; 10 nucleotides align to TRBD2. The V segment lost 3 bases and the J segment 2 bases; nucleotides outside the gene matches: 6. The CDR3 has 17 amino acids. Germline V gene data show CDR1 as KGHSH and CDR2 as LQKENI. The CDR3 bases are TGTGCCAGCTCACCCCTAGCGGGAGCGGCCAACACCGGGGAGCTGTTTTTT. Amino acid sequence: CASSPLAGAANTGELFF.

This chain joins TRBV4-3 and TRBJ2-7; TRBD2 matches 11 bases. Germline trimming cut 1 base from V and 5 bases from J; bases unmatched to any gene: 7. CDR1 is LGHNA, CDR2 YSLEER, per germline. The CDR3 covers 16 residues. The CDR3 is CASSQGTSGGYHEQYF. The CDR3 DNA sequence: TGCGCCAGCAGCCAAGGAACTAGCGGGGGATACCACGAGCAGTACTTC.

CDR3 coding DNA: TGTGCCAGCAGGGGGGAACTGAACACCGGGGAGCTGTTTTTT. Translation gives CASRGELNTGELFF. The chain carries TRBV28 and TRBJ2-2; D may match TRBD1 or TRBD2 (5 bases each). The CDR3 loop spans 14 amino acids. Germline CDR1 is MDHEN and CDR2 is SYDVKM. V was cut by 6 bases and J by 1 base, with 9 bases left in between.

The chain is built from TRBV19 and TRBJ1-5; D is possibly TRBD1 (5 bases). Germline V gives CDR1 LNHDA, CDR2 SQIVND (reference sequence). The CDR3 covers 16 residues. V lost 5 bases to trimming and J lost 3 bases, with 17 bases between them. In nucleotides, the CDR3 is TGTGCCAGTAGTCAACGCTCAGGGACTTTCAATCAGCCCCAGCATTTT. It yields the protein CASSQRSGTFNQPQHF.

This clone has just a few counts. The chain carries TRBV7-9 and TRBJ1-2, with TRBD1 matching 7 bases. V was clipped by 2 bases and J by 6 bases; unmatched bases: 6. The CDR3 sequence is 14 residues long. Germline V lookup: CDR1 SEHNR, CDR2 FQNEAQ (reference sequence). The CDR3 spells CASSLSRQGDGYTF. The DNA of the CDR3 is TGTGCCAGCAGCTTAAGTCGGCAGGGGGATGGCTACACCTTC.

The chain carries TRBV6-5 and TRBJ1-1; 8 bases are shared with TRBD1. V shed 4 bases, J shed 3 bases, and the junction held 4 bases outside the gene matches. The germline CDR1 and CDR2 sequences are MNHEY and SVGAGI. The CDR3 length is 14 residues. The CDR3, as DNA: TGTGCCAGCAGTTTCCTGACAGGGGACACTGAAGCTTTCTTT. The encoded protein is CASSFLTGDTEAFF.

This chain joins TRBV10-3 and TRBJ1-2, with 8 bases that match TRBD1. Germline lookup yields CDR1 ENHRY and CDR2 SYGVKD. The J segment lost 4 bases and the V segment lost 5 bases, leaving 18 bases of the junction unmatched. This CDR3 comprises 18 residues. CDR3 sequence (DNA): TGTGCCATCAGTTTCAACGTCCGACAGGGGAAGGGAGCCTATGGCTACACCTTC. The encoded protein is CAISFNVRQGKGAYGYTF.

The V gene is TRBV11-3, the J gene TRBJ2-5; D unclear. CDR1 is SGHNT, CDR2 YENEEA, per germline. The V and J ends lost 5 bases and 2 bases respectively, with 18 bases between them. The CDR3 covers 16 residues. The DNA for the CDR3 is TGTGCCAGCAGCCCCGGAACCCAGTCACTTCAAGAGACCCAGTACTTC. Its translation: CASSPGTQSLQETQYF.

This chain joins TRBV7-3 and TRBJ2-5; 9 bases are a match to TRBD1. Germline assignment: CDR1 SGHTA and CDR2 FQGTGA. V lost 7 bases to trimming and J lost 0 bases; unmatched junction nucleotides: 12. The CDR3 runs to 17 residues. CDR3 DNA: TGTGCCAGCACCAAGGAAAGGGACAGGGCCCACCAAGAGACCCAGTACTTC. Protein product: CASTKERDRAHQETQYF.